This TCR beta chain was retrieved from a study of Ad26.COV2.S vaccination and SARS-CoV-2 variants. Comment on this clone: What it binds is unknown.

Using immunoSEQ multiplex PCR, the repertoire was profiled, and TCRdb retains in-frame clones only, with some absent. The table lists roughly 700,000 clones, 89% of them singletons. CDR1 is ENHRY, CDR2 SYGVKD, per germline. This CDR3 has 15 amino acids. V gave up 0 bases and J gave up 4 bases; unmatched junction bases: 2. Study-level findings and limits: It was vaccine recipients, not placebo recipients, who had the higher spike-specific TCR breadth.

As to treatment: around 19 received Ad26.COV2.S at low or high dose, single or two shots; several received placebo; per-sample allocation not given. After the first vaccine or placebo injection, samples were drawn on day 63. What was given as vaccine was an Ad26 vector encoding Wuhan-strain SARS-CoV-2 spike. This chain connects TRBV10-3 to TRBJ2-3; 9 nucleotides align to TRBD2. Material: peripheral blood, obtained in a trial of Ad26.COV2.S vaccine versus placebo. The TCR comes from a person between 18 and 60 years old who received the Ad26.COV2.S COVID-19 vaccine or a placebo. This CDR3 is CAISESAGGPDTQYF. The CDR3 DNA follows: TGTGCCATCAGTGAGTCGGCGGGAGGGCCAGATACGCAGTATTTT.